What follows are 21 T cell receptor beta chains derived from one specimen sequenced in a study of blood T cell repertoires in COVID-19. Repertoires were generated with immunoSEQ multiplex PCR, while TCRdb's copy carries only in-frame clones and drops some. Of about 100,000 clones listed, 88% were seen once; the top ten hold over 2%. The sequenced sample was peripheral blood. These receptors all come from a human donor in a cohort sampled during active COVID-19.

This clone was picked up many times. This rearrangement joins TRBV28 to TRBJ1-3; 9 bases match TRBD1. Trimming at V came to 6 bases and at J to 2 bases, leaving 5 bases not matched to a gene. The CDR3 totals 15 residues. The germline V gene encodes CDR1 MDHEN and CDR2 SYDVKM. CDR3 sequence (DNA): TGTGCCAGCAGGCACAGGGGGCTCCCTGGAAACACCATATATTTT. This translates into CASRHRGLPGNTIYF.

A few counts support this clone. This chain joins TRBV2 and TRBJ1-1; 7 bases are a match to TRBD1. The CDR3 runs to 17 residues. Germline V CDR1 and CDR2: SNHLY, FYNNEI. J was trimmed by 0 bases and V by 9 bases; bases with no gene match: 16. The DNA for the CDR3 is TGTGCCAGTGATGGATGGCAGGGGGTTATCATGAACACTGAAGCTTTCTTT. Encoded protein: CASDGWQGVIMNTEAFF. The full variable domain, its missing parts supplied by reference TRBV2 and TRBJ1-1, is EPEVTQTPSHQVTQMGQEVILRCVPISNHLYFYWYRQILGQKVEFLVSFYNNEISEKSEIFDDQFSVERPDGSNFTLKIRSTKLEDSAMYFCASDGWQGVIMNTEAFFGQGTRLTVV.

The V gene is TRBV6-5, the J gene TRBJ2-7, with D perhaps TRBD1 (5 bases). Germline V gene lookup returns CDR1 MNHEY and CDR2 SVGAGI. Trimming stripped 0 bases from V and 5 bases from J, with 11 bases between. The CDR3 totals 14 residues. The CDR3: CASSYSGRADEQYF. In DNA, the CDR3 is TGTGCCAGCAGTTACTCTGGCAGGGCGGACGAGCAGTACTTC.

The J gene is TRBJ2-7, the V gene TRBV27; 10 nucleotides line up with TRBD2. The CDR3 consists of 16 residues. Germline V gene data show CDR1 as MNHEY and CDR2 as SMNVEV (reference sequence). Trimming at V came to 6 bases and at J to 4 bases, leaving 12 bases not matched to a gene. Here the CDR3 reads CASSPYSLAGVYEQYF. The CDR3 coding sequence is TGTGCCAGCAGCCCATATAGCCTAGCGGGAGTGTACGAGCAGTACTTC.

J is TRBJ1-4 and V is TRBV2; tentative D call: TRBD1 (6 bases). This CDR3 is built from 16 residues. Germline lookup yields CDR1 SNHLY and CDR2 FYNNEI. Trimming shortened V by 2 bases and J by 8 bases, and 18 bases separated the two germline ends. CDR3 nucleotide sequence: TGTGCCAGCAGTGAACATCAGGGGATTAGCGAGGAAAAACTGTTTTTT. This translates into CASSEHQGISEEKLFF.

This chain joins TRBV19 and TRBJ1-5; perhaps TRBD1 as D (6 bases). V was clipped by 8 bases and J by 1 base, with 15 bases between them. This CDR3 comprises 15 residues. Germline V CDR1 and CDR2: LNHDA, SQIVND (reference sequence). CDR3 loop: CASLRQALSNQPQHF. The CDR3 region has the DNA TGTGCCAGTTTACGACAGGCCTTAAGCAATCAGCCCCAGCATTTT.

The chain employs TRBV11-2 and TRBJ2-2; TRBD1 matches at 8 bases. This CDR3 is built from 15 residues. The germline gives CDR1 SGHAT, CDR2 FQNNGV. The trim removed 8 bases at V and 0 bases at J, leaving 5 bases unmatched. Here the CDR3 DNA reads TGTGCCAGCGGTAACAGGGGGACGAACACCGGGGAGCTGTTTTTT. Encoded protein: CASGNRGTNTGELFF. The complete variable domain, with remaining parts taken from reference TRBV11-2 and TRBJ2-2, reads EAGVAQSPRYKIIEKRQSVAFWCNPISGHATLYWYQQILGQGPKLLIQFQNNGVVDDSQLPKDRFSAERLKGVDSTLKIQPAKLEDSAVYLCASGNRGTNTGELFFGEGSRLTVL.

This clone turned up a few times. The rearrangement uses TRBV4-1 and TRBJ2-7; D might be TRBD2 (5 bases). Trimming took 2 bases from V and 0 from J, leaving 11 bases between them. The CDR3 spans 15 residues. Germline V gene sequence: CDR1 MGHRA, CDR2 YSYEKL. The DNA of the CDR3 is TGCGCCAGCAGCCAATCAGCGGCCCCCTCCTACGAGCAGTACTTC. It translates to CASSQSAAPSYEQYF.

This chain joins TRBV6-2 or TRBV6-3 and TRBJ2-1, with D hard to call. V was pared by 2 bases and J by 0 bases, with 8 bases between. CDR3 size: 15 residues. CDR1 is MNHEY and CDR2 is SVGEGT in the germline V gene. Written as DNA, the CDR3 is TGTGCCAGCAGTTACGCAGAGGCCTCCTACAATGAGCAGTTCTTC. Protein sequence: CASSYAEASYNEQFF.

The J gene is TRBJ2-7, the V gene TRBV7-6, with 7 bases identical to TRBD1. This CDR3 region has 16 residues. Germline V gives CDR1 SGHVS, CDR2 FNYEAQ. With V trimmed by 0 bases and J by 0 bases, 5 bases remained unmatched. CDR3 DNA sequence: TGTGCCAGCAGCTTAGCGCAGGGACAGCCCTCCTACGAGCAGTACTTC. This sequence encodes CASSLAQGQPSYEQYF.

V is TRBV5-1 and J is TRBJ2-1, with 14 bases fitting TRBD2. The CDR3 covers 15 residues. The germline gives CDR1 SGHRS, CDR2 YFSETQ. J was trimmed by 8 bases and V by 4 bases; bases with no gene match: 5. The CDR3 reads CASSGTSGSKDEQFF. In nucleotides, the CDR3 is TGCGCCAGCAGCGGGACTAGCGGGAGTAAGGATGAGCAGTTCTTC.

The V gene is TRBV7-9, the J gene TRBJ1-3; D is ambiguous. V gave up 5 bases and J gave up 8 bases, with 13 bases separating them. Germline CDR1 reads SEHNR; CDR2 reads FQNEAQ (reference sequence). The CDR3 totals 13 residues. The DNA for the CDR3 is TGTGCCAGCAGCCCGACGGCCCGGGACACCATATATTTT. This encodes CASSPTARDTIYF.

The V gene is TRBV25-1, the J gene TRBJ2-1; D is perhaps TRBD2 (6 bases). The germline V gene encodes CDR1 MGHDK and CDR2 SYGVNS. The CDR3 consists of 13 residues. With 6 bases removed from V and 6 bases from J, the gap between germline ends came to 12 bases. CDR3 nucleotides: TGTGCCAGCAGGGACCGGGACTCCAATGAGCAGTTCTTC. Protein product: CASRDRDSNEQFF. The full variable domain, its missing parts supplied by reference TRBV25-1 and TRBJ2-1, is EADIYQTPRYLVIGTGKKITLECSQTMGHDKMYWYQQDPGMELHLIHYSYGVNSTEKGDLSSESTVSRIRTEHFPLTLESARPSHTSQYLCASRDRDSNEQFFGPGTRLTVL.

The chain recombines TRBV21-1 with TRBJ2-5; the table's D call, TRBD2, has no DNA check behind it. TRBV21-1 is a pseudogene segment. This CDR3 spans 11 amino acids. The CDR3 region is CASTFQETQYF. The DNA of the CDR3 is TGTGCCAGCACCTTCCAAGAGACCCAGTACTTC.

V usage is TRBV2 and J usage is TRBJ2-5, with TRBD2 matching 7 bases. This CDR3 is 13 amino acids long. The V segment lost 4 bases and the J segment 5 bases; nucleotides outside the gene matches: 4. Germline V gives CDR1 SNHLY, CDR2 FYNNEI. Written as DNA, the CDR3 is TGTGCCAGCAGTGGTCAGGGAGGGGAGACCCAGTACTTC. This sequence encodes CASSGQGGETQYF. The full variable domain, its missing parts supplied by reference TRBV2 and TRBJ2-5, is EPEVTQTPSHQVTQMGQEVILRCVPISNHLYFYWYRQILGQKVEFLVSFYNNEISEKSEIFDDQFSVERPDGSNFTLKIRSTKLEDSAMYFCASSGQGGETQYFGPGTRLLVL.

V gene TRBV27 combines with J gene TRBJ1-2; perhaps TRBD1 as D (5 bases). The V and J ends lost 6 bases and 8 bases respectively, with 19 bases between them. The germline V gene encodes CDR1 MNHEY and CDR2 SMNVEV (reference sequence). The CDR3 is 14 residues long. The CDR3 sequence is CASRRGGEGHGYTF. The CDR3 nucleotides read TGTGCCAGCAGGCGGGGGGGTGAAGGGCACGGCTACACCTTC.

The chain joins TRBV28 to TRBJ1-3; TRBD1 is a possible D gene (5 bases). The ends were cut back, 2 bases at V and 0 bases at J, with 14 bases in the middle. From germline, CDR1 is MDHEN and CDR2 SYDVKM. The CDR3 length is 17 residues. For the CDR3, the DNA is TGTGCCAGCAGTTTAGGTGGGGCGTTAAGCTCTGGAAACACCATATATTTT. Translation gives CASSLGGALSSGNTIYF.

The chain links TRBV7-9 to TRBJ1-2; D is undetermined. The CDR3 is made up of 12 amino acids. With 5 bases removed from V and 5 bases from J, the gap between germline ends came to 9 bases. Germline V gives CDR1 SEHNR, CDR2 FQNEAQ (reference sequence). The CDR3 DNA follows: TGTGCCAGCAGCCCAGGCCCTTATGGCTACACCTTC. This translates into CASSPGPYGYTF.

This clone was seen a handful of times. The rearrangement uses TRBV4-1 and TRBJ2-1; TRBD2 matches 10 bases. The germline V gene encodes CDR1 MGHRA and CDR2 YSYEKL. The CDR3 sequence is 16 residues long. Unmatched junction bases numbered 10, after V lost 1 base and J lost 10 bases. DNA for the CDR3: TGCGCCAGCAGCCAAGGGCGACTAGCGGGTTCAGGGGAGCAGTTCTTC. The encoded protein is CASSQGRLAGSGEQFF.

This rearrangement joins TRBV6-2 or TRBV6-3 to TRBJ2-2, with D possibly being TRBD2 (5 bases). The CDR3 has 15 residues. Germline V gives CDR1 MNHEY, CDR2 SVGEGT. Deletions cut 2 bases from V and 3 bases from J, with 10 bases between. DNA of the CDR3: TGTGCCAGCAGTTACAGCTGGGGAGACACCGGGGAGCTGTTTTTT. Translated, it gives CASSYSWGDTGELFF.

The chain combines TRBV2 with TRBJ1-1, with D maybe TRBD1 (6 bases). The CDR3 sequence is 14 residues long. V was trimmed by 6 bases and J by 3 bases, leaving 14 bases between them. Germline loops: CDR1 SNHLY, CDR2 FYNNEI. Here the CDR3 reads CASSREGVDTEAFF. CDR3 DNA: TGTGCCAGCAGCAGAGAGGGGGTAGACACTGAAGCTTTCTTT. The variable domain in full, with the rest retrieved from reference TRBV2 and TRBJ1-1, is EPEVTQTPSHQVTQMGQEVILRCVPISNHLYFYWYRQILGQKVEFLVSFYNNEISEKSEIFDDQFSVERPDGSNFTLKIRSTKLEDSAMYFCASSREGVDTEAFFGQGTRLTVV.